Listed here is a single T cell receptor beta chain. These data belong to a study of shared clonotypes between healthy human individuals. CDR3 length: 14 residues. CDR1 SNHLY and CDR2 FYNNEI come from the germline V gene. The J segment lost 5 bases and the V segment lost 7 bases, leaving 4 bases of the junction unmatched. Assay used: immunoSEQ multiplex PCR; TCRdb lists only in-frame clones, some missing. The sample holds about 510,000 clones, around 96% seen once. The chain recombines TRBV2 with TRBJ2-2; 10 nucleotides align to TRBD2. The source is a woman in her thirties in good health. The sample comprised naive CD4+ T cells sorted from blood. Stated subset: CD45RA+ positively selected. In DNA, the CDR3 is TGTGCCAGCATGGGACTAGCGAGGACCGGGGAGCTGTTTTTT. Amino acids: CASMGLARTGELFF.